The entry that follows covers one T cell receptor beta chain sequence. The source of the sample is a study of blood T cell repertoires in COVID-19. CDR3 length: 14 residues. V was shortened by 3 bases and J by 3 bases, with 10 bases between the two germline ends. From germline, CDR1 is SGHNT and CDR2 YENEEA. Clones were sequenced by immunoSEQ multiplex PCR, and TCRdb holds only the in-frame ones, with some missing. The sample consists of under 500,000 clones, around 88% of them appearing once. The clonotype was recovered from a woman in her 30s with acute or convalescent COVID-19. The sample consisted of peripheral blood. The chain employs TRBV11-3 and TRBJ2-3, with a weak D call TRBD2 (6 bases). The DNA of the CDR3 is TGTGCCAGCAGCTTGGGAGGATCAACAGATACGCAGTATTTT. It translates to CASSLGGSTDTQYF.